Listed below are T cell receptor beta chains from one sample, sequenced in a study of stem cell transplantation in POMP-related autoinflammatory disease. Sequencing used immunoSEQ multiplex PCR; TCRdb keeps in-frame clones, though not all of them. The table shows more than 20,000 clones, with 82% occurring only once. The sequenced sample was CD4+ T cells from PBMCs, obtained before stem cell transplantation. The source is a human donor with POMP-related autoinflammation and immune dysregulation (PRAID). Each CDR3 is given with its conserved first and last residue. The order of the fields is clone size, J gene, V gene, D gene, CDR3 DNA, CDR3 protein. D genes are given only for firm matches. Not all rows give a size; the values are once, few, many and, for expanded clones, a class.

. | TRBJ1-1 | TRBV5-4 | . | TGTGCCAGCAGCTTGGTCAGCACGAACACTGAAGCTTTCTTT | CASSLVSTNTEAFF
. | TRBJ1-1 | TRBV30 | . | TGTGCCTGGAGTGCTGCTTCTGTGCGGGGCCCCCTCACTGAAGCTTTCTTT | CAWSAASVRGPLTEAFF
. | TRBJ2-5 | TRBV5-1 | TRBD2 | TGCGCCAGCAGCTTGGCTCTAGCGGGACCCCGTATCCAAGAGACCCAGTACTTC | CASSLALAGPRIQETQYF
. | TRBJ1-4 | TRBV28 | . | TGTGCCAGCAGTTTAGCCTGGGGGGTAGTAACGACTAATGAAAAACTGTTTTTT | CASSLAWGVVTTNEKLFF
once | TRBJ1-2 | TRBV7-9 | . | TGTGCCAGCAGTGGATTGACAGTCCGGGTAGACTATGGCTACACCTTC | CASSGLTVRVDYGYTF
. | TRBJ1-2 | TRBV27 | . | TGTGCCACCCTACAGGGCCTCGACCCCTATGGCTACACCTTC | CATLQGLDPYGYTF
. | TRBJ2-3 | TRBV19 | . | TGTGCCAGTAGTATAGATTGGTCCCCGGGGGCAGATACGCAGTATTTT | CASSIDWSPGADTQYF
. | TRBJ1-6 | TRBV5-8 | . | TGTGCCAGCAGCTTGTTAAGGGCTAGGAATTCACCCCTCCACTTT | CASSLLRARNSPLHF
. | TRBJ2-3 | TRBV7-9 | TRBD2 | TGTGCCAGCAGCTTAGGAGCGGGAGGGCCGCTGGGCACAGATACGCAGTATTTT | CASSLGAGGPLGTDTQYF
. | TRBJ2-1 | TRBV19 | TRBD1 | TGTGCCAGTAGCCCTAACAACAGGGGCGAGCAGTTCTTC | CASSPNNRGEQFF
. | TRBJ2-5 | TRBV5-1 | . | TGCGCCAGCAACTTGGTGGGATCCCAAGAGACCCAGTACTTC | CASNLVGSQETQYF
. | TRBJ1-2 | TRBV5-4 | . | TGTGCCAGCAGCTTGGGACAGCGAGTTCCTAACTATGGCTACACCTTC | CASSLGQRVPNYGYTF
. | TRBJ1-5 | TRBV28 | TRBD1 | TGTGCCAGCAGCCTACAGGGGGCCAGCAATCAGCCCCAGCATTTT | CASSLQGASNQPQHF
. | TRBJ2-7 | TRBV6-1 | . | TGTGCCAGCAGTGCCGGCTATCCCTACGAGCAGTACTTC | CASSAGYPYEQYF
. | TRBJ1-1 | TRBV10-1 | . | TGCGCCAGCAGTGAGAATTTGGGGGGTAGCACTGAAGCTTTCTTT | CASSENLGGSTEAFF
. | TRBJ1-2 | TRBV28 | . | TGTGCCAGCAGTTTATGGGGGACAAACTATGGCTACACCTTC | CASSLWGTNYGYTF
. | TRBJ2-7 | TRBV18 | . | TGTGCCAGCTCACCACTCCCAGGGTCGGACGAGCAGTACTTC | CASSPLPGSDEQYF
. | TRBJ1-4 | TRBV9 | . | TGTGCCAGCAGCGTACCCCCCGGGCATGAAAAACTGTTTTTT | CASSVPPGHEKLFF